This T cell receptor (beta chain) was profiled in a study of vaccination and CD4 T cells after COVID-19. For this clonotype: The antigen is unknown.

Sequencing of DNA taken from cultured CD4+ T cells relied on the Oncomine TCR Beta short-read assay. TCRdb re-called the PCR reads with MiXCR, one entry per CDR3 protein. The data contain about 15,000 distinct CDR3 sequences, about 55% of them singletons. The treatment denotes: roughly ten-day PBMC culture with coronavirus spike peptide pools or control peptides (ViraFEST assay). The CDR3 is 15 residues long. CDR1 and CDR2 from the germline V gene are LNHNV and YYDKDF (reference sequence). Deletions cut 0 bases from V and 6 bases from J, with 12 bases between. This TCR was sampled from a human donor who had recovered from COVID-19. The chain combines TRBV15 with TRBJ1-5; D is unresolved. The specimen was CD4+ T cells from blood, cultured in vitro, collected before SARS-CoV-2 vaccination. The CDR3 sequence: CATSRDRRGGQPQHF. In nucleotides, the CDR3 is TGTGCCACCAGCAGAGATCGACGGGGAGGTCAGCCCCAGCATTTT.